This T cell receptor beta chain was recovered during a study of OX40 agonist ivuxolimab in advanced cancers. Study-level information: Of the participants, 40% had some prior anti-PD-1, anti-PD-L1 or anti-CTLA-4 therapy, which was allowed.

Notes on this clone: Antigen specificity is unknown.

This table comes from immunoSEQ multiplex PCR, and its TCRdb copy is limited to in-frame clones, with some not included. This table holds about 86,000 clones, approximately 89% found once. Germline CDR1 and CDR2: SNHLY and FYNNEI. The CDR3 extends over 13 amino acids. V was clipped by 1 base and J by 12 bases, with 15 bases between them. Findings of the study overall: Partial responders treated at 0.1-3.0 mg/kg exhibited clonal expansion among the lowest measured.

The TCR was taken from an adult with an advanced solid tumor such as melanoma, head and neck, liver or kidney cancer. Sequenced material: CD4+ or CD8+ T cells sorted from blood, taken in a trial of the OX40 agonist ivuxolimab. The rearrangement links TRBV2 to TRBJ1-1; tentatively, D is TRBD1 (5 bases). The CDR3 DNA follows: TGTGCCAGCAGTGAAGGGGCAGGGATGGGGACTTTCTTT. This gives the protein CASSEGAGMGTFF. The whole variable domain, remainder taken from reference TRBV2 and TRBJ1-1, is EPEVTQTPSHQVTQMGQEVILRCVPISNHLYFYWYRQILGQKVEFLVSFYNNEISEKSEIFDDQFSVERPDGSNFTLKIRSTKLEDSAMYFCASSEGAGMGTFFGQGTRLTVV.